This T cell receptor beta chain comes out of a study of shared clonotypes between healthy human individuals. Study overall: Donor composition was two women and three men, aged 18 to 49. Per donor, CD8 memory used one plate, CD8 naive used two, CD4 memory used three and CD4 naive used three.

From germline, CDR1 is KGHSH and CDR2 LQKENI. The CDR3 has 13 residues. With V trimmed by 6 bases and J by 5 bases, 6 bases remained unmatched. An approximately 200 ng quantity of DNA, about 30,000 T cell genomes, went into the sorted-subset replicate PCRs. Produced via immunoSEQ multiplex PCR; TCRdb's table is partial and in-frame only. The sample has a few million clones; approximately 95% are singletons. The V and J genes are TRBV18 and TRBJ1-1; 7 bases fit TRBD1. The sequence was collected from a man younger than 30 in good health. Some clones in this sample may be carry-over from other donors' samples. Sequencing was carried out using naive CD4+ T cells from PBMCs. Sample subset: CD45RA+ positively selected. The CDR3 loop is CASSGTVRTEAFF. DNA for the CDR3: TGTGCCAGCTCCGGGACAGTTAGGACTGAAGCTTTCTTT. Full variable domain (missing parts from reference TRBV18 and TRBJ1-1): NAGVMQNPRHLVRRRGQEARLRCSPMKGHSHVYWYRQLPEEGLKFMVYLQKENIIDESGMPKERFSAEFPKEGPSILRIQQVVRGDSAAYFCASSGTVRTEAFFGQGTRLTVV.